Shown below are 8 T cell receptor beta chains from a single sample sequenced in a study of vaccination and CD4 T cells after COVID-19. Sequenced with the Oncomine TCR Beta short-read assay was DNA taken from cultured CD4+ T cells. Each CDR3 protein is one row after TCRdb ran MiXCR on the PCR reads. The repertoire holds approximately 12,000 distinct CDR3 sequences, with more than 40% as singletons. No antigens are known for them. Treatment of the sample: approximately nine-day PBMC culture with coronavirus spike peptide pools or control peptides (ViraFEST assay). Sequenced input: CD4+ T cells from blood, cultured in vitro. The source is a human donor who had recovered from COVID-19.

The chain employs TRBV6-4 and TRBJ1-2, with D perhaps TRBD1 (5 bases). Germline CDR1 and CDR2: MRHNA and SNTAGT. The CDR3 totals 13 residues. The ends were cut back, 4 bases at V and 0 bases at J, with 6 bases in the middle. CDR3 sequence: CASSAGPNYGYTF. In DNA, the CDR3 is TGTGCCAGCAGTGCGGGGCCTAACTATGGCTACACCTTC.

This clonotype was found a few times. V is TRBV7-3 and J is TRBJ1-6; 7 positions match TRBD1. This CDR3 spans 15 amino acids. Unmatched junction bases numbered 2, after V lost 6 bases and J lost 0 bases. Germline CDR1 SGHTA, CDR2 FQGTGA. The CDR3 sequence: CASSWDSSYNSPLHF. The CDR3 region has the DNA TGTGCCAGCAGTTGGGACAGCTCCTATAATTCACCCCTCCACTTT.

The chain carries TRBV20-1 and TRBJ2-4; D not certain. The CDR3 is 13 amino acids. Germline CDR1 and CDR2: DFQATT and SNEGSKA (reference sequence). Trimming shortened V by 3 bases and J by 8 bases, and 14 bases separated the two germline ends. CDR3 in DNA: TGCAGTGCTAGGGAGCCAGGTTGGGACATTCAGTACTTC. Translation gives CSAREPGWDIQYF.

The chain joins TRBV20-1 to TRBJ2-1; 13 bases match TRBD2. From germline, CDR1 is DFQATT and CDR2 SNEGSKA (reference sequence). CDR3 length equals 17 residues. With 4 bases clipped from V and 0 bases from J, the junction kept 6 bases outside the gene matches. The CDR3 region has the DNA TGCAGTGCTAAAGGACTAGCGGGAGAGAGCTCCTACAATGAGCAGTTCTTC. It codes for CSAKGLAGESSYNEQFF.

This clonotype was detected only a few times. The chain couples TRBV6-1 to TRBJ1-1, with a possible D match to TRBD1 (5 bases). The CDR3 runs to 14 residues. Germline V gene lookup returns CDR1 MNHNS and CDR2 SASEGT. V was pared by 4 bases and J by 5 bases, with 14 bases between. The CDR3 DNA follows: TGTGCCAGCAGTGTTCTACAGGCTTCAACTGAAGCTTTCTTT. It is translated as CASSVLQASTEAFF.

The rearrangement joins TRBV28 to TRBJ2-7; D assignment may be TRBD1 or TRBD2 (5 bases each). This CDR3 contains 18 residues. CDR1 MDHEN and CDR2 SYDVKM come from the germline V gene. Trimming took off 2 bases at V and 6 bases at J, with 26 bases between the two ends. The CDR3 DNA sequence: TGTGCCAGCAGTTTAGTGGTCAGGGCGGGCAGGGCTTTTTTCGAGCAGTACTTC. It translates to CASSLVVRAGRAFFEQYF.

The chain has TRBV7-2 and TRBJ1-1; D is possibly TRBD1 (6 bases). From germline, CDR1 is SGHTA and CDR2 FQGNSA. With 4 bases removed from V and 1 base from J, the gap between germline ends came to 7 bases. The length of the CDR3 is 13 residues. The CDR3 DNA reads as TGTGCCAGCAGCTCGGACAGGAACACTGAAGCTTTCTTT. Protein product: CASSSDRNTEAFF.

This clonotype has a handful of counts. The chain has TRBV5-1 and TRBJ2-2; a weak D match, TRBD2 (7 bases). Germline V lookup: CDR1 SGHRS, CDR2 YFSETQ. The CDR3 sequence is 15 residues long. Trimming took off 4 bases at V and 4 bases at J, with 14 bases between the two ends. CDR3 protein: CASSRRGGGTGELFF. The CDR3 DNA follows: TGCGCCAGCAGCCGGAGGGGGGGCGGCACCGGGGAGCTGTTTTTT.